This is a list of T cell receptor beta chains from one sample in a study of spatial heterogeneity in lung cancer. TCRdb ran MiXCR on the 5' RACE reads and lists one entry per CDR3 protein. The sample has some 12,000 distinct CDR3 sequences; over 9% are singletons. Sequences were derived from PBMCs, sampled at follow-up. These receptor sequences come from a female donor with early-stage non-small cell lung cancer. CDR3s include the opening cysteine and the closing phenylalanine or tryptophan. D genes are given only for firm matches. For some rows the clone size is stated as once, few or many, or as a class when expanded; others skip it.

d_call: TRBD1; j_call: TRBJ1-1; clone_size: many; v_call: TRBV20-1; cdr3_length: 13; cdr3_aa: CSARRTGTLEAFF; cdr3_nt: TGCAGTGCTAGGCGGACAGGGACGCTTGAAGCTTTCTTT
d_call: TRBD2; j_call: TRBJ2-1; clone_size: few; v_call: TRBV20-1; cdr3_length: 17; cdr3_aa: CSARDFIAGSSYNEQFF; cdr3_nt: TGCAGTGCTAGAGACTTTATAGCGGGAAGCTCCTACAATGAGCAGTTCTTC
d_call: TRBD1; j_call: TRBJ2-1; clone_size: many; v_call: TRBV7-6; cdr3_length: 17; cdr3_aa: CASSSQGAGAPLGDRFF; cdr3_nt: TGTGCCAGCAGCTCCCAGGGGGCAGGGGCTCCTCTGGGGGATAGGTTCTTC
d_call: NA; j_call: TRBJ2-7; clone_size: many; v_call: TRBV11-3; cdr3_length: 13; cdr3_aa: CASSPGTKGEQYF; cdr3_nt: TGTGCCAGCAGCCCGGGGACCAAGGGGGAGCAGTACTTC
d_call: NA; j_call: TRBJ2-7; clone_size: many; v_call: TRBV12-3/TRBV12-4; cdr3_length: 12; cdr3_aa: CASSSTRYEQYF; cdr3_nt: TGTGCCAGCAGTTCGACCCGCTACGAGCAGTACTTC
d_call: TRBD1; j_call: TRBJ1-1; clone_size: NA; v_call: TRBV5-1; cdr3_length: 15; cdr3_aa: CASSFGTGEGTEAFF; cdr3_nt: TGCGCCAGCAGCTTTGGAACAGGGGAGGGTACTGAAGCTTTCTTT
d_call: TRBD2; j_call: TRBJ2-3; clone_size: many; v_call: TRBV4-1; cdr3_length: 15; cdr3_aa: CASSQEAGVTDTQYF; cdr3_nt: TGCGCCAGCAGCCAAGAAGCGGGGGTGACAGATACGCAGTATTTT
d_call: NA; j_call: TRBJ2-3; clone_size: few; v_call: TRBV28; cdr3_length: 13; cdr3_aa: CASSGGWTDTQYF; cdr3_nt: TGTGCCAGCAGTGGGGGGTGGACAGATACGCAGTATTTT
d_call: TRBD1; j_call: TRBJ2-5; clone_size: many; v_call: TRBV29-1; cdr3_length: 15; cdr3_aa: CSVPPGTGRQETQYF; cdr3_nt: TGCAGCGTTCCGCCCGGGACAGGGAGGCAAGAGACCCAGTACTTC
d_call: TRBD1; j_call: TRBJ2-3; clone_size: many; v_call: TRBV5-1; cdr3_length: 15; cdr3_aa: CASSSGQGYTDTQYF; cdr3_nt: TGCGCCAGCAGCTCTGGACAGGGGTACACAGATACGCAGTATTTT
d_call: TRBD2; j_call: TRBJ2-1; clone_size: many; v_call: TRBV7-8; cdr3_length: 16; cdr3_aa: CASSLSGTSSYNEQFF; cdr3_nt: TGTGCCAGCAGCTTGTCCGGGACTAGCAGCTACAATGAGCAGTTCTTC
d_call: NA; j_call: TRBJ2-7; clone_size: NA; v_call: TRBV9; cdr3_length: 15; cdr3_aa: CASSVAQGPTYEQYF; cdr3_nt: TGTGCCAGCAGCGTAGCCCAGGGCCCTACCTACGAGCAGTACTTC
d_call: TRBD1; j_call: TRBJ1-1; clone_size: NA; v_call: TRBV29-1; cdr3_length: 13; cdr3_aa: CSGRTGGSTEAFF; cdr3_nt: TGCAGCGGGAGGACAGGGGGCTCGACTGAAGCTTTCTTT
d_call: NA; j_call: TRBJ2-2; clone_size: many; v_call: TRBV5-1; cdr3_length: 16; cdr3_aa: CASSTVGRANTGELFF; cdr3_nt: TGCGCCAGCAGCACCGTGGGGCGGGCGAACACCGGGGAGCTGTTTTTT
d_call: TRBD2; j_call: TRBJ2-3; clone_size: many; v_call: TRBV6-1; cdr3_length: 16; cdr3_aa: CASSVSSGSSTDTQYF; cdr3_nt: TGTGCCAGCAGTGTCTCTAGCGGGTCTAGCACAGATACGCAGTATTTT
d_call: TRBD2; j_call: TRBJ2-7; clone_size: many; v_call: TRBV20-1; cdr3_length: 15; cdr3_aa: CSARNRLAGGREQYF; cdr3_nt: TGCAGTGCTAGAAATCGACTAGCGGGAGGGCGCGAGCAGTACTTC
d_call: NA; j_call: TRBJ2-3; clone_size: many; v_call: TRBV4-1; cdr3_length: 15; cdr3_aa: CASSQLWRGTDTQYF; cdr3_nt: TGCGCCAGCAGCCAGCTGTGGCGGGGCACAGATACGCAGTATTTT
d_call: TRBD2; j_call: TRBJ2-1; clone_size: many; v_call: TRBV6-5; cdr3_length: 16; cdr3_aa: CASSYLGLGHGNEQFF; cdr3_nt: TGTGCCAGCAGTTACCTGGGACTAGGTCACGGCAATGAGCAGTTCTTC
d_call: TRBD2; j_call: TRBJ2-1; clone_size: many; v_call: TRBV10-3; cdr3_length: 15; cdr3_aa: CAITSGVSSYNEQFF; cdr3_nt: TGTGCCATCACTAGCGGGGTAAGCTCCTACAATGAGCAGTTCTTC
d_call: TRBD1; j_call: TRBJ2-1; clone_size: many; v_call: TRBV6-2/TRBV6-3; cdr3_length: 15; cdr3_aa: CASSYTGQGYNEQFF; cdr3_nt: TGTGCCAGCAGTTATACGGGACAGGGGTACAATGAGCAGTTCTTC
d_call: TRBD1; j_call: TRBJ2-7; clone_size: many; v_call: TRBV28; cdr3_length: 13; cdr3_aa: CASSIDRAYEQYF; cdr3_nt: TGTGCCAGCAGTATTGACAGGGCCTACGAGCAGTACTTC
d_call: NA; j_call: TRBJ2-1; clone_size: many; v_call: TRBV5-1; cdr3_length: 14; cdr3_aa: CASRPFESHNEQFF; cdr3_nt: TGCGCCAGCAGGCCGTTTGAGAGCCACAATGAGCAGTTCTTC
d_call: NA; j_call: TRBJ1-1; clone_size: NA; v_call: TRBV7-8; cdr3_length: 14; cdr3_aa: CASIEGTTNTEAFF; cdr3_nt: TGTGCCAGCATAGAAGGGACAACGAACACTGAAGCTTTCTTT
d_call: TRBD2; j_call: TRBJ2-7; clone_size: many; v_call: TRBV6-2/TRBV6-3; cdr3_length: 14; cdr3_aa: CASSELAGAYEQYF; cdr3_nt: TGTGCCAGCAGTGAACTAGCGGGAGCCTACGAGCAGTACTTC
d_call: NA; j_call: TRBJ1-3; clone_size: few; v_call: TRBV7-2; cdr3_length: 13; cdr3_aa: CASSPSSGNTIYF; cdr3_nt: TGTGCCAGCAGCCCCTCCTCTGGAAACACCATATATTTT
d_call: NA; j_call: TRBJ1-5; clone_size: many; v_call: TRBV19; cdr3_length: 14; cdr3_aa: CASTHLDGGQPQHF; cdr3_nt: TGTGCCAGTACCCACCTGGATGGCGGTCAGCCCCAGCATTTT
d_call: NA; j_call: TRBJ2-7; clone_size: few; v_call: TRBV20-1; cdr3_length: 14; cdr3_aa: CSARDPSAYYEQYF; cdr3_nt: TGCAGTGCTAGAGATCCCAGTGCCTACTACGAGCAGTACTTC
d_call: NA; j_call: TRBJ2-7; clone_size: many; v_call: TRBV20-1; cdr3_length: 16; cdr3_aa: CSALPAVRSGPYEQYF; cdr3_nt: TGCAGTGCTCTACCCGCAGTTCGTAGCGGACCCTACGAGCAGTACTTC
d_call: TRBD1; j_call: TRBJ2-3; clone_size: many; v_call: TRBV6-2/TRBV6-3; cdr3_length: 15; cdr3_aa: CASLKTGGSTDTQYF; cdr3_nt: TGTGCCAGCTTAAAAACAGGGGGTAGCACAGATACGCAGTATTTT
d_call: NA; j_call: TRBJ2-7; clone_size: many; v_call: TRBV6-6; cdr3_length: 13; cdr3_aa: CASSKDLDYEQYF; cdr3_nt: TGTGCCAGCAGTAAGGACCTCGACTACGAGCAGTACTTC
d_call: TRBD1; j_call: TRBJ2-3; clone_size: many; v_call: TRBV15; cdr3_length: 14; cdr3_aa: CATSKTGVTDTQYF; cdr3_nt: TGTGCCACCAGCAAAACAGGGGTCACAGATACGCAGTATTTT
d_call: NA; j_call: TRBJ2-4; clone_size: medium-sized; v_call: TRBV20-1; cdr3_length: 17; cdr3_aa: CSARTLAGVLAKNIQYF; cdr3_nt: TGCAGTGCTAGGACTCTCGCAGGGGTGTTAGCCAAAAACATTCAGTACTTC
d_call: NA; j_call: TRBJ2-1; clone_size: NA; v_call: TRBV20-1; cdr3_length: 15; cdr3_aa: CSASPRVLASVEQFF; cdr3_nt: TGCAGTGCTAGCCCCCGGGTTTTGGCTAGCGTTGAGCAGTTCTTC
d_call: NA; j_call: TRBJ1-2; clone_size: many; v_call: TRBV4-1; cdr3_length: 14; cdr3_aa: CASSLGHGEYGYTF; cdr3_nt: TGCGCCAGCAGCCTGGGACACGGGGAGTATGGCTACACCTTC
d_call: TRBD1; j_call: TRBJ1-2; clone_size: few; v_call: TRBV30; cdr3_length: 12; cdr3_aa: CAWGDRVYGYTF; cdr3_nt: TGTGCCTGGGGGGACAGGGTCTATGGCTACACCTTC
d_call: NA; j_call: TRBJ1-3; clone_size: many; v_call: TRBV5-1; cdr3_length: 15; cdr3_aa: CASSLTGALENTIYF; cdr3_nt: TGCGCCAGCAGCTTGACGGGGGCGCTTGAAAACACCATATATTTT
d_call: NA; j_call: TRBJ2-1; clone_size: many; v_call: TRBV7-8; cdr3_length: 16; cdr3_aa: CASSRLLVRGGDEQFF; cdr3_nt: TGTGCCAGCAGCCGCCTCCTCGTACGGGGAGGCGATGAGCAGTTCTTC
d_call: NA; j_call: TRBJ2-1; clone_size: NA; v_call: TRBV5-5; cdr3_length: 12; cdr3_aa: CASSLESNEQFF; cdr3_nt: TGTGCCAGCAGCTTGGAGAGCAATGAGCAGTTCTTC